Presented here are 5 T cell receptor beta chains from one specimen sequenced in a study. Libraries were prepared by immunoSEQ multiplex PCR; TCRdb keeps only in-frame clonotypes and omits some of them. The sample contains under 65,000 clones, roughly 93% of which appear only once. The specimen sequenced was PBMCs. The origin of the receptors is a man aged 40-49 years with rheumatoid arthritis.

This chain joins TRBV4-1 and TRBJ1-4; 11 bases line up with TRBD1. Trimming removed 4 bases from V and 7 bases from J; junction bases left unmatched: 5. CDR1 and CDR2 (germline): MGHRA, YSYEKL. The CDR3 has 15 amino acids. The DNA for the CDR3 is TGCGCCAGCAGCCGGACAGGGACAGGGGGTGAAAAACTGTTTTTT. Its protein is CASSRTGTGGEKLFF.

The chain couples TRBV5-5 to TRBJ1-1; D uncertain. Germline loops: CDR1 SGHKS, CDR2 YYEKEE (reference sequence). The length of the CDR3 is 13 residues. Trimming stripped 0 bases from V and 11 bases from J, with 14 bases between. The CDR3 here is CASSLEPLDMAFF. CDR3 in DNA: TGTGCCAGCAGCTTGGAGCCTCTAGACATGGCTTTCTTT.

This clone was picked up one time. The rearrangement links TRBV11-2 to TRBJ1-1; D might be TRBD1 (5 bases). V shed 2 bases and J shed 0 bases, with 19 bases lying between them. CDR3 size: 18 residues. Germline loops: CDR1 SGHAT, CDR2 FQNNGV. The CDR3 loop reads CASSLSGQGRHLNTEAFF. DNA for the CDR3: TGTGCCAGCAGCTTATCGGGGCAGGGACGCCATCTGAACACTGAAGCTTTCTTT.

V and J are TRBV28 and TRBJ1-4; possible D gene TRBD1, 6 bases. CDR3 length: 14 amino acids. Deletions cut 6 bases from V and 0 bases from J, with 8 bases between. Germline CDR1 reads MDHEN; CDR2 reads SYDVKM. CDR3 region: CASRGTPTNEKLFF. The CDR3 DNA sequence: TGTGCCAGCAGGGGGACACCAACTAATGAAAAACTGTTTTTT.

The chain uses TRBV4-2 and TRBJ1-1; TRBD1 might be the D (6 bases). The CDR3 is 15 residues long. Germline V gene lookup returns CDR1 LGHNA and CDR2 YNFKEQ. V lost 0 bases and J 11 bases, leaving 19 bases between the germline ends. CDR3 loop: CASSQDFGYRELAFF. The CDR3 DNA is TGTGCCAGCAGCCAAGACTTTGGTTACAGGGAGTTGGCTTTCTTT.